The 21 T cell receptor beta chains listed next were all sequenced from one sample in a study of identical twins. TCRdb used MiXCR to reprocess the 5' RACE reads, holding one entry per CDR3 protein. The repertoire consists of about 1.7 million distinct CDR3 sequences, with about 32% occurring once and the leading ten covering around 0.25%. Sequencing was performed on cord blood. The source is a newborn girl in good health.

The V gene is TRBV4-1, the J gene TRBJ1-1; TRBD1 matches at 9 bases. After removal of 3 bases from V and 4 bases from J, the junction contained 12 bases not matched to a gene. CDR3 length equals 17 residues. The germline CDR1 and CDR2 sequences are MGHRA and YSYEKL. The CDR3 loop reads CASSHLPTGGKGTEAFF. The CDR3 DNA reads TGCGCCAGCAGCCACTTGCCGACAGGGGGGAAGGGCACTGAAGCTTTCTTT.

This clonotype was counted a few times. The rearrangement uses TRBV27 and TRBJ2-3; tentatively, D is TRBD1 (6 bases). Trimming pared 10 bases from V and 5 bases from J, leaving 13 bases between. Germline V gene lookup returns CDR1 MNHEY and CDR2 SMNVEV (reference sequence). This CDR3 contains 12 residues. CDR3 loop: CATFTGIDTQYF. DNA for the CDR3: TGTGCCACCTTTACAGGGATAGATACGCAGTATTTT.

The rearrangement uses TRBV30 and TRBJ1-5; D ambiguous. Germline CDR1 GTSNPN, CDR2 SVGIG (reference sequence). V lost 0 bases and J 1 base, leaving 1 base between the germline ends. This CDR3 has 12 residues. CDR3: CAWSVSNQPQHF. The CDR3 bases are TGTGCCTGGAGTGTAAGCAATCAGCCCCAGCATTTT.

The chain joins TRBV3-1 to TRBJ2-1; 7 bases agree with TRBD2. J gave up 4 bases and V 1 base, and 10 bases lay outside the gene matches. From germline, CDR1 is LGHDT and CDR2 YNNKEL (reference sequence). The CDR3 runs 17 residues. CDR3 in DNA: TGTGCCAGCAGCCAAGTCTGGGGCGGGGGAGGATACAATGAGCAGTTCTTC. Translated, it gives CASSQVWGGGGYNEQFF.

The genes are TRBV24-1 and TRBJ2-1; D might be TRBD2 (6 bases). The CDR3 covers 15 residues. Germline V gene lookup returns CDR1 KGHDR and CDR2 SFDVKD. Trimming took 0 bases from V and 5 from J, leaving 10 bases between them. This CDR3 is CATSDLGLRNNEQFF. The CDR3, as DNA: TGTGCCACCAGTGATTTGGGACTACGTAACAATGAGCAGTTCTTC.

The rearrangement joins TRBV7-9 to TRBJ1-1; D gene ambiguous. The CDR3 is 14 amino acids. Germline-derived CDR1 and CDR2 are SEHNR and FQNEAQ (reference sequence). Trimming took 5 bases from V and 4 from J, leaving 14 bases between them. DNA for the CDR3: TGTGCCAGCAGCCCTTCCTTGGGCCTCACTGAAGCTTTCTTT. This encodes CASSPSLGLTEAFF. Together with reference TRBV7-9 and TRBJ1-1, the CDR3 gives the full variable domain: DTGVSQNPRHKITKRGQNVTFRCDPISEHNRLYWYRQTLGQGPEFLTYFQNEAQLEKSRLLSDRFSAERPKGSFSTLEIQRTEQGDSAMYLCASSPSLGLTEAFFGQGTRLTVV.

This clonotype was observed a handful of times. This chain joins TRBV27 and TRBJ2-5; 7 positions agree with TRBD2. There are 14 residues in the CDR3. Germline CDR1 is MNHEY and CDR2 is SMNVEV (reference sequence). The trim removed 5 bases at V and 4 bases at J, leaving 7 bases unmatched. The CDR3 sequence: CASSQAGRLETQYF. The DNA of the CDR3 is TGTGCCAGCAGTCAAGCGGGACGGCTAGAGACCCAGTACTTC.

This clonotype showed up just a few times. This chain uses TRBV20-1 with TRBJ2-1; 12 nucleotides align to TRBD2. V shed 6 bases, J shed 15 bases, and the junction held 18 bases outside the gene matches. The CDR3 loop spans 15 amino acids. Germline-derived CDR1 and CDR2 are DFQATT and SNEGSKA (reference sequence). In DNA, the CDR3 is TGCAGTGCCCGCAACCTCGATCCGACTAGCGGGAGTGGGTTCTTC. Amino acid sequence: CSARNLDPTSGSGFF.

The V gene is TRBV20-1, the J gene TRBJ1-2; D perhaps matches TRBD1 (5 bases). V dropped 6 bases and J dropped 6 bases, with 14 bases sitting between them. This CDR3 is 12 amino acids long. Germline V CDR1 and CDR2: DFQATT, SNEGSKA (reference sequence). The CDR3 coding sequence is TGCAGTGCCCCCCTTAGGGGTAATGGCTACACCTTC. Translating gives CSAPLRGNGYTF.

This clonotype has just a few counts. The rearrangement uses TRBV5-1 and TRBJ1-2; no firm D call. CDR3 length: 14 amino acids. Trimming stripped 2 bases from V and 0 bases from J, with 8 bases between. Germline V lookup: CDR1 SGHRS, CDR2 YFSETQ. The CDR3 here is CASSFVTTNYGYTF. CDR3 sequence (DNA): TGCGCCAGCAGCTTTGTAACAACTAACTATGGCTACACCTTC.

The chain joins TRBV21-1 to TRBJ1-3; the table calls TRBD1, which could not be checked here. TRBV21-1 is tagged as a pseudogene. The CDR3 spans 16 residues. CDR3 residues: CASPQRGQSSGNTIYF. CDR3 coding DNA: TGTGCCAGCCCACAGAGGGGACAGAGCTCTGGAAACACCATATATTTT.

In regard to this clonotype: One end of the junction does not line up with germline, which may come from a read error. This rearrangement joins TRBV28 to TRBJ2-3, with 7 nucleotides matching TRBD2. CDR3 length: 16 residues. Germline V gene sequence: CDR1 MDHEN, CDR2 SYDVKM. The CDR3 loop reads CASGLPYPLSGATQYF. The CDR3 DNA is TGTGCCAGCGGTTTACCCTATCCCCTAAGCGGGGCTACGCAGTATTTT.

As concerns this clonotype: One junction end does not reproduce the germline sequence, and a read error may be involved. The chain joins TRBV20-1 to TRBJ1-4; tentative D call: TRBD1 (6 bases). Germline values: CDR1 DFQATT, CDR2 SNEGSKA (reference sequence). The CDR3 totals 13 residues. The CDR3 loop is CSASGGATEKPFF. The CDR3 DNA is TGCAGTGCTAGCGGGGGGGCTACCGAAAAACCGTTTTTT.

The chain combines TRBV28 with TRBJ2-3, with a tentative D call TRBD2 (6 bases). Germline assignment: CDR1 MDHEN and CDR2 SYDVKM. The length of the CDR3 is 14 residues. V lost 8 bases and J 3 bases, leaving 15 bases between the germline ends. CDR3 DNA: TGTGCCAGCCGTATCCGGGACTTAACAGATACGCAGTATTTT. It translates to CASRIRDLTDTQYF.

CDR3 DNA sequence: TGTGCCAGCAGTGCTAGCGGGGGCTTCTACGAGCAGTACTTC. Residues: CASSASGGFYEQYF. The chain recombines TRBV27 with TRBJ2-7; 10 bases fit TRBD2. From germline, CDR1 is MNHEY and CDR2 SMNVEV (reference sequence). V lost 5 bases and J lost 3; bases outside the gene matches: 4. The CDR3 totals 14 residues.

This chain uses TRBV19 with TRBJ2-7; 12 bases align to TRBD2. With 9 bases clipped from V and 0 bases from J, the junction kept 6 bases outside the gene matches. Germline CDR1 and CDR2: LNHDA and SQIVND (reference sequence). CDR3 size: 15 residues. The CDR3 here is CASGTSGFSSYEQYF. CDR3 nucleotides: TGTGCCAGCGGGACTAGCGGGTTTAGCTCCTACGAGCAGTACTTC.

V and J are TRBV11-2 and TRBJ1-4; TRBD1 matches at 7 bases. The germline V gene encodes CDR1 SGHAT and CDR2 FQNNGV. The trim removed 5 bases at V and 4 bases at J, leaving 7 bases unmatched. The CDR3 loop spans 15 amino acids. In DNA form, the CDR3 reads TGTGCCAGCAGCCAGGGGGACATCGATAATGAAAAACTGTTTTTT. It encodes CASSQGDIDNEKLFF.

The V call is TRBV6-1, the J call TRBJ1-1; D perhaps matches TRBD1 (5 bases). Per germline, CDR1 MNHNS and CDR2 SASEGT. The V end lost 6 bases, the J end lost 1 base, and 18 bases lay between the germline ends. The CDR3 loop spans 16 amino acids. The CDR3 is CASRRNDGGSNTEAFF. Written as DNA, the CDR3 is TGTGCCAGCAGACGAAACGACGGGGGTTCGAACACTGAAGCTTTCTTT.

In its sample, this clonotype was seen many times. This rearrangement joins TRBV5-1 to TRBJ2-1; D possibly corresponds to TRBD1 (5 bases). The germline gives CDR1 SGHRS, CDR2 YFSETQ. This CDR3 is built from 14 residues. The V gene lost 4 bases and the J gene lost 0 bases, with 8 bases spanning the gap. The CDR3 protein is CASSGQNSYNEQFF. The CDR3 DNA reads TGCGCCAGCAGCGGACAAAACTCCTACAATGAGCAGTTCTTC.

This clonotype has a count of ten or more. The V gene is TRBV6-2 or TRBV6-3, the J gene TRBJ2-7, with D tentatively TRBD1 or TRBD2 (5 bases each). V was cut by 4 bases and J by 1 base, with 11 bases left in between. The CDR3 has 14 amino acids. CDR1 is MNHEY and CDR2 is SVGEGT in the germline V gene. The CDR3 coding sequence is TGTGCCAGCAGTTTCGGGGACGGATCCTACGAGCAGTACTTC. This gives the protein CASSFGDGSYEQYF.

Only a few counts were recorded for this clonotype. CDR3 sequence (DNA): TGCGCCAGCAGCCCGCGGGGGCAGGGGGACGAGCAGTACTTC. Its protein is CASSPRGQGDEQYF. The chain is built from TRBV4-1 and TRBJ2-7, with D tentatively TRBD1 or TRBD2 (7 bases each). Trimming removed 4 bases from V and 5 bases from J, with 15 bases in between. The V gene's germline CDR1 is MGHRA and CDR2 YSYEKL. CDR3 size: 14 residues.